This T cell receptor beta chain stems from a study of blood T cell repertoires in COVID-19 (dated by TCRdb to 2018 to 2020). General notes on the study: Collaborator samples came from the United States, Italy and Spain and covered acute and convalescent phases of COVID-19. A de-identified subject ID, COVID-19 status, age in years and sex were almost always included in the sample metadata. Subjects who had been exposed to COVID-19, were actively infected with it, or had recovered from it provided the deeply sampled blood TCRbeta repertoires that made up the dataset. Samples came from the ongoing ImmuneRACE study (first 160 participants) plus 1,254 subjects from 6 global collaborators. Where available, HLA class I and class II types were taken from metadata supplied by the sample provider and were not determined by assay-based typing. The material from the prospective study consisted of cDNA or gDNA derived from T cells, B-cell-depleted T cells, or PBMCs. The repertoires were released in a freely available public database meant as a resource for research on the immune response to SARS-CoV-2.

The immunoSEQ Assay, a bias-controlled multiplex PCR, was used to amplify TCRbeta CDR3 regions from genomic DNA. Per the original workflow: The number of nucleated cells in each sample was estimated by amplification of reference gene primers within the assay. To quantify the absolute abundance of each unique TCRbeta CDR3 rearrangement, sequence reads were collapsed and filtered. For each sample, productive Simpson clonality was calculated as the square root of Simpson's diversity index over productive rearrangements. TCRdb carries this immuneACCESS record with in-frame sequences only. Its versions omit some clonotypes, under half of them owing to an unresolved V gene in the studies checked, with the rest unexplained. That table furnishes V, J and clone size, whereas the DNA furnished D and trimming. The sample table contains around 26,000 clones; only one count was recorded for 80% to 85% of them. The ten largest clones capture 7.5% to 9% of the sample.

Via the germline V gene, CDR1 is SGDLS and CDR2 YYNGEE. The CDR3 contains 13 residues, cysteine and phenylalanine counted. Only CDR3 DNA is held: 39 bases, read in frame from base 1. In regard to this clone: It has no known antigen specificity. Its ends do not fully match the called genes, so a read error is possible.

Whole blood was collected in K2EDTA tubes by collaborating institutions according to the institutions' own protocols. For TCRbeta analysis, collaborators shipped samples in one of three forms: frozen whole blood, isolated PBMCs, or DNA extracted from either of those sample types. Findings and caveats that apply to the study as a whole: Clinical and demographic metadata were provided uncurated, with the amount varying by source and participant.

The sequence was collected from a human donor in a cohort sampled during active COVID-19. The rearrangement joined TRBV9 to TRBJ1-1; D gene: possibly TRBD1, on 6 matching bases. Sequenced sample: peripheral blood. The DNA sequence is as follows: TGTGCCAGCAGCGCCGGGATGGCGGACAGATTGAAATTT. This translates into CASSAGMADRLKF.